The clone carrying this T cell receptor beta chain has a single count. Its antigen is unidentified. At the DNA level, this CDR3 is encoded by other sequences in the same sample as well. Using approximately 190 ng DNA, around 30,000 T cell genomes, the sorted-subset replicate PCRs were run. Profiling relied on immunoSEQ multiplex PCR, and the TCRdb table lists in-frame clones only, not all of them. The sample gives about 2 million clones, about 95% of which show up once; around 1% is in the top ten. Positively selected for CCR7, the CD45RO-negative cells used as naive CD8 cells excluded terminally differentiated effector memory CD45RA+ cells. This CDR3 is 15 amino acids long. V dropped 6 bases and J dropped 4; count of bases not matched to a gene: 2. The germline gives CDR1 MNHEY, CDR2 SMNVEV (reference sequence). The data are from a study of shared clonotypes between healthy human individuals. General observations from the study: Apart from blood, nothing was sampled; tissue repertoires likely differ. Some naive CD4 clonotypes, about 5%, turned up in common across several donors. Naive subsets generally had larger estimated richness than memory subsets.

The clonotype comes from a man aged 18-30 years in good health. The chain carries TRBV27 and TRBJ2-2; 13 bases line up with TRBD2. Sequenced input: naive CD8+ T cells sorted from blood. The CDR3 reads CASRLAGGPTGELFF. CDR3 DNA: TGTGCCAGCAGACTAGCGGGGGGGCCCACCGGGGAGCTGTTTTTT.